Below are 22 T cell receptor beta chains sequenced from a single sample in a study of naive and memory T cell subsets. Whole-study findings and limits: Naive repertoires, especially CD8, held a few larger clonotypes, possibly memory cells re-expressing CD45RA.

Both TRBC1 and TRBC2 were covered by a beta constant-region primer of two equimolar oligonucleotides. Four rounds of PCR amplified the ligated cDNA using nested alpha and beta constant-region primers plus SP2. Via MiXCR, TCRdb re-called the UMI-ligation and nested PCR reads, giving one row per CDR3 protein. The data hold about 99,000 distinct CDR3 sequences, with about 14% observed a single time. These receptors have no known antigen. Sequencing input: naive CD8+ T cells from blood. The origin of the receptors is a human donor in good health.

This clonotype was seen a handful of times. This rearrangement joins TRBV28 to TRBJ2-3, with 10 bases identical to TRBD2. CDR1 is MDHEN, CDR2 SYDVKM, per germline. V gave up 5 bases and J gave up 3 bases; unmatched junction bases: 8. This CDR3 has 16 amino acids. The CDR3 region has the DNA TGTGCCAGCAGTAGTGGCCTAGCGGGGGAGACAGATACGCAGTATTTT. This translates into CASSSGLAGETDTQYF. Full variable domain (outside the CDR3, taken from reference TRBV28 and TRBJ2-3): DVKVTQSSRYLVKRTGEKVFLECVQDMDHENMFWYRQDPGLGLRLIYFSYDVKMKEKGDIPEGYSVSREKKERFSLILESASTNQTSMYLCASSSGLAGETDTQYFGPGTRLTVL.

In its sample, this clonotype was seen many times. This rearrangement joins TRBV6-2 or TRBV6-3 to TRBJ2-7; 7 positions agree with TRBD1. The CDR3 sequence is 15 residues long. V shed 5 bases, J shed 2 bases, and the junction held 9 bases outside the gene matches. Germline CDR1 is MNHEY and CDR2 is SVGEGT. Here the CDR3 DNA reads TGTGCCAGCAGTAGGGACAGTTACCAACCCTACGAGCAGTACTTC. Translation: CASSRDSYQPYEQYF.

For the CDR3, the DNA is TGTGCCAGCACCCCTCATAGTCGGTCCGGGGAGCTGTTTTTT. Translated, it gives CASTPHSRSGELFF. The genes are TRBV12-3 or TRBV12-4 and TRBJ2-2, with D unclear. The V gene lost 7 bases and the J gene lost 6 bases, with 15 bases spanning the gap. CDR3 size: 14 residues.

The CDR3 DNA is TGTGCCAGCTCTCTGGTAGCGACCGCGAACACCGGGGAGCTGTTTTTT. It encodes CASSLVATANTGELFF. The chain has TRBV9 and TRBJ2-2; possible D gene TRBD2, 5 bases. This CDR3 is built from 16 residues. Germline V gene sequence: CDR1 SGDLS, CDR2 YYNGEE. V was clipped by 7 bases and J by 0 bases, with 16 bases between them.

This clonotype appeared a few times. The rearrangement links TRBV19 to TRBJ2-2, with D hard to call. CDR1 is LNHDA, CDR2 SQIVND, per germline (reference sequence). CDR3 size: 15 residues. Trimming shortened V by 3 bases and J by 4 bases, and 12 bases separated the two germline ends. The CDR3, as DNA: TGTGCCAGTAGTATTTTCTCCCCCAGCACCGGGGAGCTGTTTTTT. The encoded protein is CASSIFSPSTGELFF.

The chain is built from TRBV19 and TRBJ2-1; weak D call: TRBD2 (6 bases). Trimming removed 6 bases from V and 2 bases from J, with 14 bases in between. There are 15 residues in the CDR3. The germline gives CDR1 LNHDA, CDR2 SQIVND (reference sequence). Here the CDR3 DNA reads TGTGCCAGTAGCCTAGCGACGTCGCCCTACAATGAGCAGTTCTTC. Translating gives CASSLATSPYNEQFF.

This clonotype was observed a handful of times. The chain has TRBV29-1 and TRBJ1-1, with a weak D call TRBD1 (5 bases). Germline V gene lookup returns CDR1 SQVTM and CDR2 ANQGSEA. CDR3 length: 12 amino acids. The V end was cut by 4 bases, the J end by 7 bases, with 13 bases between. The CDR3 loop reads CSVAWGELEAFF. The CDR3 nucleotides are TGCAGCGTTGCTTGGGGGGAGCTTGAAGCTTTCTTT. The complete variable domain, with remaining parts taken from reference TRBV29-1 and TRBJ1-1, reads SAVISQKPSRDICQRGTSLTIQCQVDSQVTMMFWYRQQPGQSLTLIATANQGSEATYESGFVIDKFPISRPNLTFSTLTVSNMSPEDSSIYLCSVAWGELEAFFGQGTRLTVV.

This clonotype was counted a few times. The DNA for the CDR3 is TGTGCCAGCAGCTTAGTCCTGGACCGGGGTGAAAATACCTTC. Translated, it gives CASSLVLDRGENTF. V is TRBV11-2 and J is TRBJ1-2; no clear D. CDR1 and CDR2 (germline): SGHAT, FQNNGV. CDR3 length: 14 residues. The germline V and J ends were trimmed by 1 base and 14 bases, with 20 bases remaining between them.

This clonotype was detected only a few times. The genes are TRBV7-9 and TRBJ2-7; 11 bases fit TRBD1. The germline V gene encodes CDR1 SEHNR and CDR2 FQNEAQ (reference sequence). CDR3 length: 15 amino acids. Germline trimming cut 8 bases from V and 0 bases from J; bases unmatched to any gene: 6. The CDR3 loop is CASSGQGGSSYEQYF. The CDR3 nucleotides read TGTGCCAGCTCGGGACAGGGGGGGAGCTCCTACGAGCAGTACTTC.

The gene calls are TRBV27 and TRBJ2-3; D could derive from TRBD1 or TRBD2 (6 bases each). The CDR3 length is 15 residues. CDR1 is MNHEY, CDR2 SMNVEV, per germline (reference sequence). V was cut by 3 bases and J by 0 bases, with 10 bases left in between. The CDR3 is CASSFWGASTDTQYF. DNA of the CDR3: TGTGCCAGCAGTTTTTGGGGGGCTAGCACAGATACGCAGTATTTT.

The rearrangement links TRBV7-9 to TRBJ2-1; D not resolved. Trimming left V 4 bases short and J 9 bases short, with 16 bases between. The CDR3 is 14 residues long. Looked up from germline, CDR1 is SEHNR and CDR2 is FQNEAQ (reference sequence). The CDR3 reads CASSSDRFRGEQFF. The CDR3 DNA reads TGTGCCAGCAGCTCCGACCGTTTCCGCGGTGAGCAGTTCTTC.

V usage is TRBV6-6 and J usage is TRBJ1-4, with TRBD1 matching over 7 bases. The V gene end was trimmed by 0 bases and the J gene end by 10 bases; junction bases not matched to a gene: 8. CDR3 length equals 15 residues. CDR1 and CDR2 (germline): MNHNY, SVGAGI (reference sequence). CDR3 sequence: CASSYSRTGDGKLFF. Here the CDR3 DNA reads TGTGCCAGCAGTTACTCAAGGACAGGTGATGGAAAACTGTTTTTT.

A few counts support this clonotype. This sequence joins TRBV12-3 or TRBV12-4 and TRBJ2-7; D is perhaps TRBD2 (6 bases). V shed 3 bases and J shed 3 bases, with 12 bases lying between them. The CDR3 is 14 amino acids. The CDR3 DNA reads as TGTGCCAGCAGTTTTGCGGGGTACGACTACGAGCAGTACTTC. As protein: CASSFAGYDYEQYF.

The genes are TRBV20-1 and TRBJ2-5; possibly TRBD2 for D (6 bases). V lost 6 bases and J lost 5, with 22 bases in between. Germline V gene data show CDR1 as DFQATT and CDR2 as SNEGSKA (reference sequence). The CDR3 spans 15 residues. The DNA of the CDR3 is TGCAGTGCCGAGAGGGGCGGGGTACCCGAGGAGACCCAGTACTTC. Translation gives CSAERGGVPEETQYF.

The chain recombines TRBV27 with TRBJ2-1; 8 nucleotides agree with TRBD2. Germline loops: CDR1 MNHEY, CDR2 SMNVEV (reference sequence). This CDR3 spans 14 amino acids. Losses at the gene ends were 5 bases for V and 7 bases for J; bases not matched to a gene: 7. CDR3 bases: TGTGCCAGCAGTCCGGGACTAGTCTTTAATGAGCAGTTCTTC. Protein sequence: CASSPGLVFNEQFF.

V gene TRBV30 combines with J gene TRBJ1-3; no definite D call. The germline V and J ends were trimmed by 6 bases and 2 bases, with 11 bases remaining between them. This CDR3 region has 13 residues. Looked up from germline, CDR1 is GTSNPN and CDR2 is SVGIG (reference sequence). This chain's CDR3 is CACRTSPGNTIYF. DNA for the CDR3: TGTGCCTGTCGGACGTCCCCTGGAAACACCATATATTTT.

The chain is built from TRBV6-2 or TRBV6-3 and TRBJ2-3, with TRBD2 identical over 11 bases. The trim removed 6 bases at V and 2 bases at J, leaving 10 bases unmatched. In germline, CDR1 is MNHEY, CDR2 SVGEGT. The CDR3 covers 17 residues. For the CDR3, the DNA is TGTGCCAGCAGAAGGGGACTAGCGGATACCCACACAGATACGCAGTATTTT. It specifies CASRRGLADTHTDTQYF.

The sample holds a few counts of this clonotype. The chain combines TRBV30 with TRBJ1-2; 9 nucleotides align to TRBD1. Germline V gives CDR1 GTSNPN, CDR2 SVGIG (reference sequence). J lost 4 bases, V lost 4 bases, and 10 bases had no gene match. CDR3 length equals 15 residues. The CDR3: CAWISGTGLGYGYTF. Here the CDR3 DNA reads TGTGCCTGGATTTCCGGGACAGGGTTGGGCTATGGCTACACCTTC.

The chain employs TRBV12-3 or TRBV12-4 and TRBJ2-7, with D unresolved. Trimming pared 3 bases from V and 5 bases from J, leaving 11 bases between. CDR3 length: 13 amino acids. The DNA for the CDR3 is TGTGCCAGCAGTTTTAGTCCCAAGGACGAGCAGTACTTC. This gives the protein CASSFSPKDEQYF.

This clonotype was observed many times. The chain links TRBV5-4 to TRBJ2-7, with D perhaps TRBD1 (6 bases). Trimming left V 2 bases short and J 2 bases short, with 11 bases between. In germline, CDR1 is SGHNT, CDR2 YYREEE (reference sequence). The CDR3 length is 14 residues. The DNA for the CDR3 is TGTGCCAGCAGCTTTTCGGACAGCCCCTACGAGCAGTACTTC. Protein: CASSFSDSPYEQYF.

This clonotype was detected once. The V and J genes are TRBV21-1 and TRBJ1-5; the table gives TRBD1 as D, unverified against the DNA. TRBV21-1 is tagged as a pseudogene. The CDR3 spans 13 residues. CDR3 DNA sequence: TGTGCCGGCAGGGGACGCGGCAATCAGCCCCAGCATTTT. Translating it yields CAGRGRGNQPQHF.

This clonotype was seen at least ten times. This rearrangement joins TRBV7-8 to TRBJ1-6; a possible D gene is TRBD1 (5 bases). The CDR3 sequence is 15 residues long. The germline CDR1 and CDR2 sequences are SGHVS and FQNEAQ. V shed 5 bases and J shed 10 bases, with 18 bases lying between them. The CDR3 is CASSPTEGVGSPLHF. CDR3 sequence (DNA): TGTGCCAGCAGCCCCACCGAAGGGGTCGGATCACCCCTCCACTTT.